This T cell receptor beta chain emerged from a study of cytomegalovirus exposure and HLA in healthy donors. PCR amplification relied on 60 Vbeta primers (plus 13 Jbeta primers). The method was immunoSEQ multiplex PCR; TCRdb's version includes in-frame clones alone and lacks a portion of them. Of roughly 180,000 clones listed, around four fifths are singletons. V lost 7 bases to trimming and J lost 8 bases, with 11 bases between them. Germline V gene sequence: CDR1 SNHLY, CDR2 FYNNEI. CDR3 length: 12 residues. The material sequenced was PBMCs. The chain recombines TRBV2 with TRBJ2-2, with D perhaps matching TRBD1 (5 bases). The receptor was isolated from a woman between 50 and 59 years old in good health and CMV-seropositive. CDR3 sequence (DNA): TGTGCCAGCATCGCAGGGCGGGGGGAGCTGTTTTTT. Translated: CASIAGRGELFF.